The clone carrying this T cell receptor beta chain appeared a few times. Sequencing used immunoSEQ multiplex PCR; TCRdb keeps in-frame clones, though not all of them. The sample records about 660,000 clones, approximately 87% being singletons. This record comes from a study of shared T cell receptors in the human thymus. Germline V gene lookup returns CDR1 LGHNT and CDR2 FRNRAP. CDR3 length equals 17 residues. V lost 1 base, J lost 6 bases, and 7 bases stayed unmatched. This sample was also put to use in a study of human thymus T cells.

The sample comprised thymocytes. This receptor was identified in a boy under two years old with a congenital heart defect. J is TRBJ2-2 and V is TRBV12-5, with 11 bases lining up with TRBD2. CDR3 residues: CASGLELAGGPAGELFF. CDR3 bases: TGTGCTAGTGGTTTGGAATTAGCGGGAGGGCCCGCCGGGGAGCTGTTTTTT.